A single sample gave rise to the 23 T cell receptor beta chains below, sequenced in a study of graft-versus-host responses after intestinal transplantation. The table came from immunoSEQ multiplex PCR; TCRdb's copy has only in-frame clones and leaves some out. The sample comprises just under 50,000 clones, 65% to 85% of which are singletons, and roughly 0.45% rests with the top ten. Their specific antigens are unknown. Sequenced material: unstimulated CD4+ T cells sorted from spleen or lymph node cells, taken before transplant. The receptors were gathered from a human donor who was the organ donor for an intestinal transplant.

This clone was observed once. This chain links TRBV27 with TRBJ2-3; D gene unclear. The germline V gene has CDR1 MNHEY and CDR2 SMNVEV (reference sequence). The V end lost 7 bases, the J end lost 3 bases, and 11 bases lay between the germline ends. This CDR3 has 13 residues. DNA of the CDR3: TGTGCCAGCACTAGGATACCAACAGATACGCAGTATTTT. It encodes CASTRIPTDTQYF.

The table lists this clone with a count of one. This rearrangement joins TRBV7-2 to TRBJ2-1; TRBD1 matches 11 bases. V was pared by 3 bases and J by 6 bases, with 7 bases of the junction left unmatched. The germline V gene has CDR1 SGHTA and CDR2 FQGNSA. The CDR3 has 16 amino acids. CDR3 nucleotide sequence: TGTGCCAGCAGCTTTTACGGGACAGGGGGACGCAATGAGCAGTTCTTC. This sequence encodes CASSFYGTGGRNEQFF.

The chain uses TRBV30 and TRBJ1-6; D uncertain. Germline V gene data show CDR1 as GTSNPN and CDR2 as SVGIG (reference sequence). This CDR3 spans 20 amino acids. V was trimmed by 3 bases and J by 0 bases, leaving 24 bases between them. The CDR3 region has the DNA TGTGCCTGGAGCCAACTATCCAGTTCCGTGGGGAGCTCCTATAATTCACCCCTCCACTTT. Translated: CAWSQLSSSVGSSYNSPLHF.

The gene calls are TRBV18 and TRBJ2-5, with D maybe TRBD1 (5 bases). The V and J ends lost 3 bases and 2 bases respectively, with 7 bases between them. CDR1 and CDR2 (germline): KGHSH, LQKENI. This CDR3 is built from 13 residues. The DNA of the CDR3 is TGTGCCAGCTCACCGGGGCGTCAAGAGACCCAGTACTTC. This codes for CASSPGRQETQYF.

This clone was found a few times. The chain has TRBV15 and TRBJ2-5; D gene ambiguous. Germline CDR1 reads LNHNV; CDR2 reads YYDKDF (reference sequence). CDR3 length equals 14 residues. Deletions cut 1 base from V and 5 bases from J, with 11 bases between. In DNA, the CDR3 is TGTGCCACCAGCAGAGCTGATTCGTGGGAGACCCAGTACTTC. Residues: CATSRADSWETQYF.

The chain joins TRBV18 to TRBJ1-2; possible D gene TRBD1, 6 bases. The CDR3 totals 13 residues. The germline V gene encodes CDR1 KGHSH and CDR2 LQKENI. V dropped 2 bases and J dropped 8 bases, with 12 bases sitting between them. The CDR3 sequence: CASSPIPGEGYTF. In DNA form, the CDR3 reads TGTGCCAGCTCACCAATACCAGGGGAAGGCTACACCTTC.

This chain connects TRBV5-1 to TRBJ1-3, with no clear D. V was shortened by 0 bases and J by 4 bases, with 5 bases between the two germline ends. CDR3 size: 13 residues. The V gene's germline CDR1 is SGHRS and CDR2 YFSETQ. This CDR3 reads CASSLGNGNTIYF. DNA of the CDR3: TGCGCCAGCAGCTTGGGGAACGGAAACACCATATATTTT.

CDR3 protein: CASSRQGGDEAFF. CDR3 sequence (DNA): TGTGCCAGCAGCCGACAGGGAGGGGATGAAGCTTTCTTT. The chain carries TRBV7-2 and TRBJ1-1; 7 bases match TRBD1. This CDR3 has 13 amino acids. J gave up 7 bases and V 5 bases, and 7 bases lay outside the gene matches. Germline lookup yields CDR1 SGHTA and CDR2 FQGNSA.

This clone has just one count. The chain carries TRBV19 and TRBJ2-5; D is possibly TRBD1 (5 bases). The V end lost 5 bases, the J end lost 5 bases, and 18 bases lay between the germline ends. The germline V gene encodes CDR1 LNHDA and CDR2 SQIVND (reference sequence). The CDR3 is 15 residues long. In DNA form, the CDR3 reads TGTGCCAGTAGTCCCTACCCTCCCCAGGGTGAGACCCAGTACTTC. It translates to CASSPYPPQGETQYF.

V is TRBV4-3 and J is TRBJ1-4; D is undetermined. The CDR3 length is 16 residues. Germline CDR1 reads LGHNA; CDR2 reads YSLEER. Trimming left V 1 base short and J 4 bases short, with 13 bases between. The CDR3: CASSQAAAESNEKLFF. DNA for the CDR3: TGCGCCAGCAGCCAAGCGGCCGCAGAGAGTAATGAAAAACTGTTTTTT.

This clone was recorded once. V usage is TRBV2 and J usage is TRBJ2-4; 13 bases agree with TRBD2. V lost 5 bases, J lost 0 bases, and 10 bases stayed unmatched. This CDR3 has 19 amino acids. Germline CDR1 is SNHLY and CDR2 is FYNNEI. The DNA for the CDR3 is TGTGCCAGCAGTAAACCGGGACTAGCGGGGAGACTAGCCAAAAACATTCAGTACTTC. Translation gives CASSKPGLAGRLAKNIQYF.

V usage is TRBV6-1 and J usage is TRBJ2-3, with 11 bases matching TRBD2. CDR1 and CDR2 (germline): MNHNS, SASEGT. V dropped 2 bases and J dropped 7; count of bases not matched to a gene: 20. The CDR3 length is 20 residues. DNA for the CDR3: TGTGCCAGCAGTGAAAAATGGTCGTCCCTGCTTAGCGGGGGGGGATATACGCAGTATTTT. Residues: CASSEKWSSLLSGGGYTQYF.

The chain links TRBV15 to TRBJ1-3; 9 bases align to TRBD1. V lost 2 bases to trimming and J lost 2 bases; unmatched junction nucleotides: 7. Germline CDR1 LNHNV, CDR2 YYDKDF (reference sequence). This CDR3 contains 17 residues. The CDR3 reads CATSRTDRGRPGNTIYF. The CDR3 nucleotides read TGTGCCACCAGCAGAACGGACAGGGGTCGGCCTGGAAACACCATATATTTT.

This chain links TRBV5-1 with TRBJ2-3; tentative D call: TRBD1 (5 bases). This CDR3 contains 13 residues. CDR1 is SGHRS and CDR2 is YFSETQ in the germline V gene. Trimming left V 6 bases short and J 2 bases short, with 10 bases between. This CDR3 reads CASKQVFTDTQYF. As DNA, the CDR3 is TGCGCCAGCAAACAGGTCTTCACAGATACGCAGTATTTT.

This chain joins TRBV7-2 and TRBJ2-2; a weak D match, TRBD2 (6 bases). V was cut by 5 bases and J by 6 bases, with 16 bases left in between. Germline V lookup: CDR1 SGHTA, CDR2 FQGNSA. The CDR3 loop spans 15 amino acids. CDR3 sequence reads: CASSQQTRLAGELFF. The CDR3 DNA follows: TGTGCCAGCAGCCAACAAACTCGACTAGCCGGGGAGCTGTTTTTT.

This clone was seen only a few times. J is TRBJ1-1 and V is TRBV5-4; tentative D call: TRBD1 (6 bases). The CDR3 totals 13 residues. Looked up from germline, CDR1 is SGHNT and CDR2 is YYREEE (reference sequence). V dropped 4 bases and J dropped 11 bases, with 18 bases sitting between them. For the CDR3, the DNA is TGTGCCAGCAGCGTTCAAGGGGGGGCAGGGGCTTTCTTT. Translating gives CASSVQGGAGAFF.

The gene calls are TRBV27 and TRBJ1-4, with 11 bases lining up with TRBD1. The J segment lost 7 bases and the V segment lost 5 bases, leaving 9 bases of the junction unmatched. There are 16 residues in the CDR3. Germline V gene data show CDR1 as MNHEY and CDR2 as SMNVEV (reference sequence). The CDR3 here is CASSPYGQGASEKLFF. The CDR3 nucleotides are TGTGCCAGCAGTCCCTACGGACAGGGGGCTTCTGAAAAACTGTTTTTT.

The rearrangement joins TRBV9 to TRBJ1-6, with unresolved D. Germline lookup yields CDR1 SGDLS and CDR2 YYNGEE. CDR3 length: 12 amino acids. V gave up 4 bases and J gave up 7 bases, with 6 bases separating them. For the CDR3, the DNA is TGTGCCAGCAGCAGACCGAATTCACCCCTCCACTTT. As protein: CASSRPNSPLHF.

This clone was seen more than once but under ten times. The J gene is TRBJ2-7, the V gene TRBV6-4; D possibly corresponds to TRBD2 (6 bases). The length of the CDR3 is 15 residues. From germline, CDR1 is MRHNA and CDR2 SNTAGT. Trimming took off 3 bases at V and 2 bases at J, with 14 bases between the two ends. The CDR3 loop reads CASSEGSGQTYEQYF. The CDR3 bases are TGTGCCAGCAGTGAAGGCAGCGGGCAAACCTACGAGCAGTACTTC.

The chain links TRBV19 to TRBJ1-4; 7 bases map to TRBD1. There are 15 residues in the CDR3. Trimming took 2 bases from V and 5 from J; bases not matched to a gene: 5. Germline V CDR1 and CDR2: LNHDA, SQIVND (reference sequence). The CDR3 nucleotides are TGTGCCAGTAGTATATTGGGGACAGCGAATGAAAAACTGTTTTTT. Its protein product is CASSILGTANEKLFF.

The V and J genes are TRBV19 and TRBJ1-1; D possibly corresponds to TRBD1 (5 bases). V lost 7 bases and J lost 7, with 19 bases in between. CDR1 is LNHDA, CDR2 SQIVND, per germline (reference sequence). This CDR3 has 14 amino acids. CDR3 nucleotides: TGTGCCAGTACCCTTTCCACAGGCCCCTATGAAGCTTTCTTT. Translated, it gives CASTLSTGPYEAFF.

The rearrangement links TRBV2 to TRBJ2-2, with 11 bases that match TRBD1. The CDR3 is 16 residues long. V trimming: 2 bases; J trimming: 6 bases; junction bases outside the gene matches: 5. Germline CDR1 is SNHLY and CDR2 is FYNNEI. The CDR3 region is CASSEILGQGAGELFF. CDR3 bases: TGTGCCAGCAGTGAAATTCTGGGACAGGGGGCCGGGGAGCTGTTTTTT.

The J gene is TRBJ1-2, the V gene TRBV7-9; a weak D match, TRBD1 (5 bases). The V gene lost 5 bases and the J gene lost 2 bases, with 6 bases spanning the gap. This CDR3 has 12 residues. Germline V gives CDR1 SEHNR, CDR2 FQNEAQ (reference sequence). The CDR3 nucleotides read TGTGCCAGCAGCGACAGAAACTATGGCTACACCTTC. This encodes CASSDRNYGYTF.